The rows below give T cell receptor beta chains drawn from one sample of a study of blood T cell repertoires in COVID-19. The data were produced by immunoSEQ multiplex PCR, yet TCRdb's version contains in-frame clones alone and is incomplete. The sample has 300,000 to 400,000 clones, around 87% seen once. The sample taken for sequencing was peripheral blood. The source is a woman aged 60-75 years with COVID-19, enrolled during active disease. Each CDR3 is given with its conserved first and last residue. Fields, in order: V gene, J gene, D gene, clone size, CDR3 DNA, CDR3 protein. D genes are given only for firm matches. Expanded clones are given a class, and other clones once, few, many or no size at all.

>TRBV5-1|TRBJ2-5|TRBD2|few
TGCGCCAGCAGCTTGGTGGGAGCGGGGCAAGAGACCCAGTACTTC
CASSLVGAGQETQYF
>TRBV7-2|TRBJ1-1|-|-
TGTGCCAGCAGCTTGCAATCTGGCGGATTGAACACTGAAGCTTTCTTT
CASSLQSGGLNTEAFF
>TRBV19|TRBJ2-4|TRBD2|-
TGTGCCAGTAGTATGGCGGGGGGTACGAAACTAGCCAAAAACATTCAGTACTTC
CASSMAGGTKLAKNIQYF
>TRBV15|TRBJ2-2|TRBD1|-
TGTGCCACCCCCCGACAGGGGGCAAACACCGGGGAGCTGTTTTTT
CATPRQGANTGELFF
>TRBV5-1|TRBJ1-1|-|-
TGCGCCAGCAGCTGGGCCGGCGGAGGGAACACTGAAGCTTTCTTT
CASSWAGGGNTEAFF
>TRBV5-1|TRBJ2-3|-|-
TGCGCCAGCAGCTTGGACAATACAGATACGCAGTATTTT
CASSLDNTDTQYF
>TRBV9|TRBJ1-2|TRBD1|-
TGTGCCAGCAGCCAGCGACAGGGGGCGTCTCACCCGGGAGACTATGGCTACACCTTC
CASSQRQGASHPGDYGYTF
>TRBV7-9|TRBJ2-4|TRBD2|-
TGTGCCAGCAGCTTAGGGGAGCGGGGGGCCAAAAACATTCAGTACTTC
CASSLGERGAKNIQYF
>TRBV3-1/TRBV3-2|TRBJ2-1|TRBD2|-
TGTGCCAGCAGCTCCCGAGGGATAGCGGGGGGCCGTTACAATGAGCAGTTCTTC
CASSSRGIAGGRYNEQFF
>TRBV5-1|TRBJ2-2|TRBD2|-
TGCGCCAGCAGCTTTCGACTAGCGGGGGGTTCGAACACCGGGGAGCTGTTTTTT
CASSFRLAGGSNTGELFF
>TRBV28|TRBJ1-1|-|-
TGTGCCAGCGGGGGGTCTTGGACGGACACTGAAGCTTTCTTT
CASGGSWTDTEAFF
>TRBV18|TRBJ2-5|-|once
TGTGCCAGCTCATTGGACGACCGGGGGACCCAGTACTTC
CASSLDDRGTQYF
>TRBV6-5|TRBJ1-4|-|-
TGTGCCAGCAGTAAATCGGACAGCAGGTGGGAAAAACTGTTTTTT
CASSKSDSRWEKLFF
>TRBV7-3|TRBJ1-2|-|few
TGTGCCAGCAGCTTAACGGGTGTCCGGAGTGGCTACACCTTC
CASSLTGVRSGYTF
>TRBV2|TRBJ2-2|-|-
TGTGCCAGCAGAGAACGGACAGACACCGGGGAGCTGTTTTTT
CASRERTDTGELFF
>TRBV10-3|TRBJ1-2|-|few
TGTGCCATCAGGAATGACAGATATGGCTACACCTTC
CAIRNDRYGYTF
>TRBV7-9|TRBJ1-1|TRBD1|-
TGTGCCAGCAGCTTCCCCCAGGGGGTGAACACTGAAGCTTTCTTT
CASSFPQGVNTEAFF
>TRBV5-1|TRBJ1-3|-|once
TGCGCCAGCATGGCCAGCGGGACGGCGAGCTCTGGAAACACCATATATTTT
CASMASGTASSGNTIYF
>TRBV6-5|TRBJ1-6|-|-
TGTGCCAGTGGGGGGGACGGGCGGTCACCCCTCCACTTT
CASGGDGRSPLHF
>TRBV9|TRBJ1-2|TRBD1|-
TGTGCCAGCAGCGCGGGACAGGCCTCCTTCTATGGCTACACCTTC
CASSAGQASFYGYTF
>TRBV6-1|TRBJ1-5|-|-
TGTGCCAGCAGTGATAGAGGTAATCAGCCCCAGCATTTT
CASSDRGNQPQHF
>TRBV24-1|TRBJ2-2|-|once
TGTGCCACCCGGGGAGTGACGAACACCGGGGAGCTGTTTTTT
CATRGVTNTGELFF
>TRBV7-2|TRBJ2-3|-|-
TGTGCCAGCAGCAGGGGGGGGCCAGGCACAGATACGCAGTATTTT
CASSRGGPGTDTQYF
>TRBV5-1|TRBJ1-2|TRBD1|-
TGCGCCAGCAGCGGCCAGGGGGGAACCTATGGCTACACCTTC
CASSGQGGTYGYTF
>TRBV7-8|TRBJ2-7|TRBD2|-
TGTGCCAGCAGCCTCGGGGGGAGAGAATACGAGCAGTACTTC
CASSLGGREYEQYF
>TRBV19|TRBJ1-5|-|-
TGTGCCAGTACACCGGGGTGGGGTCAGCCCCAGCATTTT
CASTPGWGQPQHF
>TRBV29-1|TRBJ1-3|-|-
TGCAGCGTTGAACAGTACTCTGGAAACACCATATATTTT
CSVEQYSGNTIYF